This T cell receptor beta chain was sequenced for a study of T-cell memory formation after mild COVID-19. Study details: Largely donor-specific TCR clusters were found.

TCRdb processed the 5' RACE reads anew with MiXCR; each CDR3 protein has one entry. The sample includes roughly 320,000 distinct CDR3 sequences, over 25% seen only once; the top ten take around an eighth. The CDR3 totals 17 residues. V shed 4 bases, J shed 11 bases, and the junction held 19 bases outside the gene matches. Germline CDR1 reads MDHEN; CDR2 reads SYDVKM. Sequencing input: PBMCs or a T cell subset sorted from them (not recorded which). This chain uses TRBV28 with TRBJ2-1; 8 nucleotides match TRBD2. The source is an adult woman who had mild COVID-19 (a few samples of this study predate the infection). Cell type and time point are not known. The CDR3 sequence: CASSSSQSSGLRSQQFF. CDR3 in DNA: TGTGCCAGCAGTTCCAGTCAATCTAGCGGGCTGCGATCCCAGCAGTTCTTC.